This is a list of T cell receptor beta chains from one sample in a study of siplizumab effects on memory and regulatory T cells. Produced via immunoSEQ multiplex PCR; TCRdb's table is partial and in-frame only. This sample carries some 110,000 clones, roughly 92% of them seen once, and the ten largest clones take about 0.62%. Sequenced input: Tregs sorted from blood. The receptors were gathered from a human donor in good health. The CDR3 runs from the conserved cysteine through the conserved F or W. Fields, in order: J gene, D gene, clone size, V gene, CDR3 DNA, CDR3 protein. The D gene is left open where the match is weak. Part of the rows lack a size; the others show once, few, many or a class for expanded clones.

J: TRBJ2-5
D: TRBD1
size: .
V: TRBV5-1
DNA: TGCGCCAGCAGCTTGGGGACAGGAGAAGAGACCCAGTACTTC
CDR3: CASSLGTGEETQYF

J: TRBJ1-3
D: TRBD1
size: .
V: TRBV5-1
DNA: TGCGCCAGCAGCTTGGACAGGGGCGGCTCTGGAAACACCATATATTTT
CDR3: CASSLDRGGSGNTIYF

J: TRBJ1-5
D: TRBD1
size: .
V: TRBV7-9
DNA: TGTGCCAGCAGCTTAGGGACAGGGGGCGAGCCCCAGCATTTT
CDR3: CASSLGTGGEPQHF

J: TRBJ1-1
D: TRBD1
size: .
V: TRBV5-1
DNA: TGCGCCAGCAGCTTGAGGCAGGGGGTTTTAACTGAAGCTTTCTTT
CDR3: CASSLRQGVLTEAFF

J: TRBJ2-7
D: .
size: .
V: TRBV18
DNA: TGTGCCAGCTCATCACAAGACTACCTTGGGGAGCAGTACTTC
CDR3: CASSSQDYLGEQYF

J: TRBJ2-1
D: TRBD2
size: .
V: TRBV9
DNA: TGTGCCAGCAGCAGCTGGGGACTAGCGGGAATGAGGGAGCAGTTCTTC
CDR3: CASSSWGLAGMREQFF

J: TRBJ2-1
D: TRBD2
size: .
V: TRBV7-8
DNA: TGTGCCAGCAGCCGACGGCTAGCGGGAGGGGGCTCCTACAATGAGCAGTTCTTC
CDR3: CASSRRLAGGGSYNEQFF

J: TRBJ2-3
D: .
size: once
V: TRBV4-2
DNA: TGTGCCAGCAGCCCCTTAGCGGGCACAGATACGCAGTATTTT
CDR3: CASSPLAGTDTQYF

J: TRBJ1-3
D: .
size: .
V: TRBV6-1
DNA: TGTGCCAGCACTCTCAGGGGATCTGGAAACACCATATATTTT
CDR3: CASTLRGSGNTIYF

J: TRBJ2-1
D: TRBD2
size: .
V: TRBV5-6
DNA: TGTGCCAGCAGAAAACTAGCGGGGAGTTACAATGAGCAGTTCTTC
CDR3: CASRKLAGSYNEQFF

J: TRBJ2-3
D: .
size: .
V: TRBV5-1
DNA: TGCGCCAGCAGCTTGGACGGGTTGGATACGCAGTATTTT
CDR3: CASSLDGLDTQYF

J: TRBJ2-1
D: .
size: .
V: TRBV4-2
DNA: TGTGCCAGCAGCCAAGAGAATCTATATGAGCAGTTCTTC
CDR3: CASSQENLYEQFF

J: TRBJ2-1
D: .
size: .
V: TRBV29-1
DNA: TGCAGCGTTGAAGATCTGTGGGCCAACTCCTACAATGAGCAGTTCTTC
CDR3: CSVEDLWANSYNEQFF

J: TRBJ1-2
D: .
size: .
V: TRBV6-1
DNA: TGTGCCAGCAGGGAGCAATTCTATGGCTACACCTTC
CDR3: CASREQFYGYTF